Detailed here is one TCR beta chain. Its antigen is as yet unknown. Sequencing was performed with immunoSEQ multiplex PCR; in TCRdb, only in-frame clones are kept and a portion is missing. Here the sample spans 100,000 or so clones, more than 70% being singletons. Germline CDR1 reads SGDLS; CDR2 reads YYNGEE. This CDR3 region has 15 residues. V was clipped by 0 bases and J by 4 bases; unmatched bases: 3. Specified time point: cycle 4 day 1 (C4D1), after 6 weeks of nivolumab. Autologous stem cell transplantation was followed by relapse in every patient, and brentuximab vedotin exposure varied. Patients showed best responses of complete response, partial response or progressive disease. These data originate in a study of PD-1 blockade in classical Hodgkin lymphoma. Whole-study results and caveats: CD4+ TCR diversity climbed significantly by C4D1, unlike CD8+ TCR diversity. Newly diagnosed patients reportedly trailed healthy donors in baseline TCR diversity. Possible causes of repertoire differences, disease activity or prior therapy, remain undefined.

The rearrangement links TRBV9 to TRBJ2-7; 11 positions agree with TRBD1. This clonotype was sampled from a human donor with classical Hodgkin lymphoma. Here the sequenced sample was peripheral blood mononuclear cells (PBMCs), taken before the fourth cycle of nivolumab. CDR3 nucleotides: TGTGCCAGCAGCGTAGGGACAGGGGGCGCGTACGAGCAGTACTTC. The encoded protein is CASSVGTGGAYEQYF.